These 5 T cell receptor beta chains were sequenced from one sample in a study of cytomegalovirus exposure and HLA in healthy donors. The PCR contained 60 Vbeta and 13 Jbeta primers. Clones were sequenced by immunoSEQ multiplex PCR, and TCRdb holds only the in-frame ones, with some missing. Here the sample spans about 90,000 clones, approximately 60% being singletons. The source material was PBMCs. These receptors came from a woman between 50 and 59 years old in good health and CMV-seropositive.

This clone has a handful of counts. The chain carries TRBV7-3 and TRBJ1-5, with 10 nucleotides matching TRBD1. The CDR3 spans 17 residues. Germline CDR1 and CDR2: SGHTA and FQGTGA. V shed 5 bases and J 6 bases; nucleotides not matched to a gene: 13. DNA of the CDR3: TGTGCCAGCAGCGTCCCGGGACAGGGGCGTAGGAGTCAGCCCCAGCATTTT. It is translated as CASSVPGQGRRSQPQHF.

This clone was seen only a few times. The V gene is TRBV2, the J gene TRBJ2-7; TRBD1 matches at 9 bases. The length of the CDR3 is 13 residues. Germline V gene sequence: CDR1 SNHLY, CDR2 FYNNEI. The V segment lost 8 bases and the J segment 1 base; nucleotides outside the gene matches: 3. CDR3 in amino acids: CASEGTGSYEQYF. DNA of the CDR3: TGTGCCAGCGAAGGGACAGGGTCCTACGAGCAGTACTTC.

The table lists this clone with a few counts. The CDR3 bases are TGTGCCAGCCTCAGACTATCGAACACTGAAGCTTTCTTT. This encodes CASLRLSNTEAFF. V and J are TRBV18 and TRBJ1-1; no definite D call. Germline CDR1 and CDR2: KGHSH and LQKENI. Trimming took off 8 bases at V and 1 base at J, with 11 bases between the two ends. There are 13 residues in the CDR3.

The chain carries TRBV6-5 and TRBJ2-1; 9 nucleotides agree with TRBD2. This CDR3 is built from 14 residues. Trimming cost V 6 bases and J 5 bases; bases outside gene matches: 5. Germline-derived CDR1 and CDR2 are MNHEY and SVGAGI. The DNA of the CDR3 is TGTGCCAGCAGCCCGGGACTAGCCAACAATGAGCAGTTCTTC. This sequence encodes CASSPGLANNEQFF.

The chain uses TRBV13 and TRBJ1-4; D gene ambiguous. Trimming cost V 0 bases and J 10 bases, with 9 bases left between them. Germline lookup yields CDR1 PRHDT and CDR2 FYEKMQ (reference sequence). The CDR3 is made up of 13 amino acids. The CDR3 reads CASSLGRTVKLFF. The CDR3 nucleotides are TGTGCCAGCAGCTTAGGCCGAACGGTAAAACTGTTTTTT.